This T cell receptor beta chain stems from a study of blood T cell repertoires in COVID-19. This clone has only one observation. The data were produced by immunoSEQ multiplex PCR, yet TCRdb's version contains in-frame clones alone and is incomplete. In the table there are some 77,000 clones, more than 80% of which are singletons. The germline V gene encodes CDR1 LNHDA and CDR2 SQIVND (reference sequence). With 3 bases removed from V and 5 bases from J, the gap between germline ends came to 8 bases. The CDR3 is 13 amino acids. V usage is TRBV19 and J usage is TRBJ1-5; D is perhaps TRBD1 (6 bases). Sequencing used peripheral blood. This sequence was found in a woman aged 65 to 85 with acute or convalescent COVID-19. The CDR3 region is CASSMGQHQPQHF. DNA for the CDR3: TGTGCCAGTAGTATGGGACAACATCAGCCCCAGCATTTT.